This section outlines one TCR beta chain sequence together with its context. Antigen: not known. After isolation, RNA underwent reverse transcription to generate cDNA as the sequencing template. Using immunoSEQ multiplex PCR, the repertoire was profiled, and TCRdb retains in-frame clones only, with some absent. Found here are roughly 140,000 clones, less than 65% of them singletons; the top ten hold roughly 19%. Peripheral blood, together with lesional scalp punch biopsies, was collected from alopecia areata patients. T lymphocytes (CD4+ and CD8+) were sorted from PBMCs. This sample was taken from a study of CD8+ T cells in alopecia areata. The overall study: The drug, tofacitinib, lasted 6 to 18 months, followed by 6 months off drug.

Whole-study findings and limits: Besides other cells, scalp samples also yield sequences of resident alphabeta T cells from normal skin.

From germline, CDR1 is LGHNA and CDR2 YSLEER. The junction had 5 bases not matched to a gene; V was cut back by 4 bases and J by 1 base. CDR3 size: 15 residues. The clonotype originates from a human donor with alopecia areata. Sequenced material: CD8+ T cells sorted from blood, taken at week 0. The chain couples TRBV4-3 to TRBJ2-3, with 7 nucleotides matching TRBD2. CDR3 sequence (DNA): TGCGCCAGCAGCCGCATGGCGGGGGGCACAGATACGCAGTATTTT. Translation gives CASSRMAGGTDTQYF.